The 25 T cell receptor gamma chains presented below share a single source sample, sequenced in a study of Vδ1+ human thymocytes. Findings and caveats of the study: Thymic TRG and TRD repertoires appeared highly polyclonal.

Sequences come from RNA converted to cDNA by reverse transcription. CDR3 amplicons came from multiplex PCR with pooled V-gene forward and constant-region reverse primers. TCRdb re-called the multiplex PCR reads using CATT. The table lists 25,000 to 30,000 gamma-chain clones, 20% of them singletons, with under 2% in the top ten. Their specific antigens are unknown. Sequencing was carried out using Vdelta1+ gamma-delta thymocytes from the thymus. The sample's subset: FACS-sorted CD3+ TCRalphabeta- TCRVdelta1+ TCRVdelta2- thymocytes. These receptors all stem from a boy under two years old who had congenital heart surgery.

Within the sample, this clone is medium-sized. The genes are TRGV5 and TRGJ1 or TRGJ2. V lost 5 bases, J lost 4 bases, and 2 bases stayed unmatched. Germline V lookup: CDR1 VINAFY, CDR2 YDVSNSKD. The CDR3 extends over 11 amino acids. For the CDR3, the DNA is TGTGCCACCTGGGGATATTATAAGAAACTCTTT. The encoded protein is CATWGYYKKLF.

Only a few counts were recorded for this clone. The V gene is TRGV5, the J gene TRGJ1 or TRGJ2. CDR3 length: 14 amino acids. Looked up from germline, CDR1 is VINAFY and CDR2 is YDVSNSKD. The J segment lost 5 bases and the V segment lost 0 bases, leaving 7 bases of the junction unmatched. The CDR3 region is CATWDRLRHYKKLF. CDR3 coding DNA: TGTGCCACCTGGGACAGGCTGCGTCATTATAAGAAACTCTTT.

Details on this clone: Germline is not matched at one junction end, which may reflect a read error. The gene calls are TRGV3 and TRGJP2. The CDR3 spans 14 residues. Germline values: CDR1 VTNTFY, CDR2 YDVSTARD (reference sequence). As DNA, the CDR3 is TGTGCCACCTGGGACCTCAGTAGTGATCGGATCAAGACGTTT. Protein: CATWDLSSDRIKTF.

This chain uses TRGV9 with TRGJ1 or TRGJ2. The CDR3 runs to 15 residues. The germline CDR1 and CDR2 sequences are GITISATS and ISYDGTV (reference sequence). The V segment lost 0 bases and the J segment 2 bases; nucleotides outside the gene matches: 7. The CDR3 DNA sequence: TGTGCCTTGTGGGAGGTGAACCGTCATTATTATAAGAAACTCTTT. It translates to CALWEVNRHYYKKLF.

About this clone: Other nucleotide sequences from this sample produce the same CDR3. The rearrangement uses TRGV4 and TRGJ1 or TRGJ2. This CDR3 contains 14 residues. Looked up from germline, CDR1 is EGSTGY and CDR2 is YDSYTSSV. The trim removed 0 bases at V and 4 bases at J, leaving 6 bases unmatched. CDR3 in DNA: TGTGCCACCTGGGATGGGCATAGATATTATAAGAAACTCTTT. Amino acid sequence: CATWDGHRYYKKLF.

The chain is built from TRGV5 and TRGJP. The CDR3 is 17 amino acids. The V and J ends lost 0 bases and 7 bases, in that order; junction bases with no gene match: 6. CDR1 and CDR2 (germline): VINAFY, YDVSNSKD. As DNA, the CDR3 is TGTGCCACCTGGGACAGGCTACAGGAGTTGGGCAAAAAAATCAAGGTATTT. As protein: CATWDRLQELGKKIKVF.

Notes on this clone: The junction differs from germline at one of its ends, possibly a read error. The V call is TRGV4, the J call TRGJ1 or TRGJ2. Germline CDR1 reads EGSTGY; CDR2 reads YDSYTSSV. This CDR3 has 11 amino acids. CDR3 DNA: TGTGCCACCTGGGGTGGGCAGGAGAAACTCTTT. This sequence encodes CATWGGQEKLF.

A word on this clone: The sample holds other DNA sequences that translate to the same CDR3. The chain has TRGV4 and TRGJ1 or TRGJ2. The germline gives CDR1 EGSTGY, CDR2 YDSYTSSV. This CDR3 spans 12 amino acids. Germline trimming cut 3 bases from V and 6 bases from J; bases unmatched to any gene: 5. CDR3 nucleotide sequence: TGTGCCACCTGGGATCTAGGTTATAAGAAACTCTTT. It specifies CATWDLGYKKLF.

This clone was detected a few times. This chain links TRGV4 with TRGJ1 or TRGJ2. Germline-derived CDR1 and CDR2 are EGSTGY and YDSYTSSV. J was trimmed by 4 bases and V by 3 bases; bases with no gene match: 9. The CDR3 consists of 14 residues. The CDR3 sequence is CATWDSVGYYKKLF. CDR3 nucleotide sequence: TGTGCCACCTGGGATTCCGTTGGGTATTATAAGAAACTCTTT.

The chain has TRGV8 and TRGJ1 or TRGJ2. V dropped 2 bases and J dropped 11; count of bases not matched to a gene: 12. The germline V gene has CDR1 VENAVY and CDR2 YDSYNSRV. The CDR3 runs to 13 residues. As DNA, the CDR3 is TGTGCCACCTGGGATATACTCGGTGTCGAGAAACTCTTT. Translating gives CATWDILGVEKLF.

This clone was observed a handful of times. This sequence joins TRGV5 and TRGJ1 or TRGJ2. The V segment lost 5 bases and the J segment 2 bases; nucleotides outside the gene matches: 6. Germline CDR1 and CDR2: VINAFY and YDVSNSKD. This CDR3 spans 13 amino acids. The CDR3 loop is CATWGPDYYKKLF. The CDR3 DNA is TGTGCCACCTGGGGCCCCGATTATTATAAGAAACTCTTT.

V is TRGV9 and J is TRGJ1 or TRGJ2. V was clipped by 1 base and J by 6 bases; unmatched bases: 6. Germline-derived CDR1 and CDR2 are GITISATS and ISYDGTV (reference sequence). This CDR3 has 13 amino acids. This CDR3 is CALWEVCGYKKLF. In DNA, the CDR3 is TGTGCCTTGTGGGAGGTCTGTGGTTATAAGAAACTCTTT.

This clone was detected only a few times. The sample holds other DNA sequences that translate to the same CDR3. The chain has TRGV9 and TRGJ1 or TRGJ2. Germline V gives CDR1 GITISATS, CDR2 ISYDGTV (reference sequence). The CDR3 sequence is 12 residues long. Germline trimming cut 2 bases from V and 5 bases from J; bases unmatched to any gene: 3. The CDR3 here is CALWEAHYKKLF. The CDR3 DNA sequence: TGTGCCTTGTGGGAGGCCCATTATAAGAAACTCTTT.

Only a few counts were recorded for this clone. The identical CDR3 is also encoded by other nucleotide sequences in the sample. The V and J genes are TRGV4 and TRGJ1 or TRGJ2. The CDR3 totals 11 residues. Per germline, CDR1 EGSTGY and CDR2 YDSYTSSV. The V and J ends lost 1 base and 9 bases, in that order; junction bases with no gene match: 3. CDR3 sequence (DNA): TGTGCCACCTGGGATGGCGGTAAGAAACTCTTT. Translation gives CATWDGGKKLF.

The table lists this clone with a few counts. This chain joins TRGV5 and TRGJ1 or TRGJ2. V trimming: 3 bases; J trimming: 11 bases; junction bases outside the gene matches: 10. Germline loops: CDR1 VINAFY, CDR2 YDVSNSKD. This CDR3 has 12 residues. This CDR3 reads CATWDRPNEKLF. The CDR3 region has the DNA TGTGCCACCTGGGACCGCCCTAATGAGAAACTCTTT.

The chain employs TRGV9 and TRGJP. CDR3 size: 17 residues. Germline V lookup: CDR1 GITISATS, CDR2 ISYDGTV (reference sequence). V trimming: 0 bases; J trimming: 15 bases; junction bases outside the gene matches: 14. For the CDR3, the DNA is TGTGCCTTGTGGGAGGTGCCAGGGATGATGTCCAAAAAAATCAAGGTATTT. This encodes CALWEVPGMMSKKIKVF.

This clone was counted only a few times. The V call is TRGV4, the J call TRGJ1 or TRGJ2. The CDR3 length is 9 residues. CDR1 and CDR2 from the germline V gene are EGSTGY and YDSYTSSV. V lost 9 bases, J lost 15 bases, and 11 bases stayed unmatched. CDR3 sequence: CATPNIRLF. The CDR3 coding sequence is TGTGCCACCCCCAATATACGACTCTTT.

This clone has a handful of counts. The chain combines TRGV5 with TRGJ1 or TRGJ2. The germline V gene encodes CDR1 VINAFY and CDR2 YDVSNSKD. The CDR3 consists of 12 residues. The ends lost 0 bases at V and 11 bases at J; junction bases unmatched: 7. The CDR3 DNA reads as TGTGCCACCTGGGACAGGCATTGGGAGAAACTCTTT. Encoded protein: CATWDRHWEKLF.

The rearrangement uses TRGV9 and TRGJ1 or TRGJ2. CDR1 GITISATS and CDR2 ISYDGTV come from the germline V gene (reference sequence). Trimming took 1 base from V and 9 from J; bases not matched to a gene: 12. The CDR3 runs 14 residues. The CDR3 loop reads CALWEVRGWVKKLF. CDR3 in DNA: TGTGCCTTGTGGGAGGTTCGAGGCTGGGTTAAGAAACTCTTT.

The sample holds one count of this clone. This chain connects TRGV2 to TRGJ1 or TRGJ2. The germline gives CDR1 EGSNGY, CDR2 YDSYNSKV. The junction had 6 bases not matched to a gene; V was cut back by 1 base and J by 3 bases. The CDR3 has 14 amino acids. CDR3 nucleotides: TGTGCCACCTGGGACGGAATTACTTATTATAAGAAACTCTTT. It encodes CATWDGITYYKKLF.

This clone occurred a few times. Its ends do not fully match the called genes, so a read error is possible. The chain employs TRGV9 and TRGJ1 or TRGJ2. This CDR3 has 12 amino acids. Germline V gene data show CDR1 as GITISATS and CDR2 as ISYDGTV (reference sequence). CDR3 amino acids: CALREAIYKKLF. CDR3 nucleotide sequence: TGTGCCTTGCGGGAGGCGATTTATAAGAAACTCTTT.

This clone has a handful of counts. This chain uses TRGV8 with TRGJ1 or TRGJ2. With V trimmed by 2 bases and J by 2 bases, 15 bases remained unmatched. The CDR3 loop spans 17 amino acids. The V gene's germline CDR1 is VENAVY and CDR2 YDSYNSRV. CDR3: CATWDKQIPRDYYKKLF. The DNA of the CDR3 is TGTGCCACCTGGGATAAACAGATCCCCCGGGATTATTATAAGAAACTCTTT.

This clone was seen more than once but under ten times. The J gene is TRGJ1 or TRGJ2, the V gene TRGV8. The CDR3 spans 12 residues. CDR1 and CDR2 (germline): VENAVY, YDSYNSRV. The junction had 4 bases not matched to a gene; V was cut back by 5 bases and J by 3 bases. The CDR3, as DNA: TGTGCCACCTGGGTTGCTTATTATAAGAAACTCTTT. This gives the protein CATWVAYYKKLF.

The rearrangement links TRGV5 to TRGJ1 or TRGJ2. V dropped 0 bases and J dropped 9; count of bases not matched to a gene: 11. The germline gives CDR1 VINAFY, CDR2 YDVSNSKD. The CDR3 is made up of 14 amino acids. The CDR3 DNA follows: TGTGCCACCTGGGACAGGCTGGTTAGGGGTAAGAAACTCTTT. It encodes CATWDRLVRGKKLF.

This chain links TRGV2 with TRGJ1 or TRGJ2. The V and J ends lost 0 bases and 12 bases, in that order; junction bases with no gene match: 8. This CDR3 has 12 amino acids. Per germline, CDR1 EGSNGY and CDR2 YDSYNSKV. The CDR3 protein is CATWDGRGGKLF. The DNA of the CDR3 is TGTGCCACCTGGGACGGGCGGGGGGGGAAACTCTTT.